This TCR beta chain was recovered during a study of cytomegalovirus exposure and HLA in healthy donors. Across the whole study: Findings of an earlier analysis included around 120 million unique TCR beta sequences from roughly 200 million T cells.

The study's findings and limits: More clonal expansion characterized HLA-associated TCR beta chains than equally common others in a later analysis. Across all donors, roughly uniform sequencing depth was an assumption of the presence/absence analyses.

The ends were cut back, 3 bases at V and 0 bases at J, with 15 bases in the middle. This CDR3 comprises 18 residues. Germline V gene lookup returns CDR1 MGHRA and CDR2 YSYEKL. This clone was detected a few times. The antigen is unknown. The PCR ran on 60 Vbeta and 13 Jbeta primers. Sequencing used immunoSEQ multiplex PCR; TCRdb keeps in-frame clones, though not all of them. The top ten hold under 1.1% of the sample, which has about 160,000 clones, roughly 83% seen once. The sample taken for sequencing was PBMCs. This receptor was identified in a man aged 25-45 years in good health and CMV-seronegative. The rearrangement uses TRBV4-1 and TRBJ2-6; D perhaps matches TRBD2 (5 bases). CDR3: CASSQKDFQPSGANVLTF. CDR3 bases: TGCGCCAGCAGCCAGAAGGACTTTCAACCCTCTGGGGCCAACGTCCTGACTTTC.